This T cell receptor (beta chain) was recovered during a study of cytomegalovirus exposure and HLA in healthy donors. On this clone itself: The antigen is unknown.

Study-wide results and caveats: According to a later analysis, most TCR beta chains associated with CMV appeared HLA-restricted. Roughly even sequencing depth across donors was the assumption behind the presence/absence analyses.

A multiplex PCR was run with 60 Vbeta primers and 13 Jbeta primers. The method was immunoSEQ multiplex PCR; TCRdb's version includes in-frame clones alone and lacks a portion of them. The sample lists approximately 97,000 clones; 78% were seen once. Per the germline V gene, CDR1 is MNHNS and CDR2 is SASEGT. V gave up 7 bases and J gave up 4 bases, with 17 bases separating them. CDR3 length: 14 amino acids. Sequenced material: PBMCs. The genes are TRBV6-1 and TRBJ2-7, with D maybe TRBD1 (5 bases). The TCR was taken from a middle-aged woman in good health and CMV-seropositive. This chain's CDR3 is CASIIAKGIYEQYF. CDR3 in DNA: TGTGCCAGCATCATAGCCAAGGGGATTTACGAGCAGTACTTC.